Below are 32 T cell receptor beta chains sequenced from a single sample in a study of cytomegalovirus exposure and HLA in healthy donors. The PCR ran on 60 Vbeta and 13 Jbeta primers. The assay was immunoSEQ multiplex PCR, and TCRdb's table has in-frame clones only and misses some. The table lists some 110,000 clones. Material for sequencing was PBMCs. Receptor source: a man aged 40-55 years in good health and CMV-seropositive.

This sequence joins TRBV5-6 and TRBJ2-5; no clear D. With the DNA end fitting TRBJ2-7 better, the J assignment may be wrong. The CDR3 covers 13 residues. Germline CDR1 reads SGHDT; CDR2 reads YYEEEE. For the CDR3, the DNA is TGTGCCAGCAGCTTGTCTGTATCTAGCGAGCAGTACTTC. Residues: CASSLSVSSEQYF.

CDR3 sequence reads: CASSFDSLGTQYF. In DNA, the CDR3 is TGTGCCAGCAGTTTCGACAGCCTGGGGACCCAGTACTTC. This sequence joins TRBV27 and TRBJ2-5; TRBD1 is a possible D gene (5 bases). CDR3 length: 13 amino acids. Germline V gene lookup returns CDR1 MNHEY and CDR2 SMNVEV (reference sequence). V lost 3 bases and J lost 7, with 12 bases in between.

The chain combines TRBV5-1 with TRBJ1-4, with TRBD1 matching 7 bases. CDR3 length equals 14 residues. V lost 2 bases to trimming and J lost 5 bases; unmatched junction nucleotides: 3. Germline CDR1 is SGHRS and CDR2 is YFSETQ. The DNA of the CDR3 is TGCGCCAGCAGCTTTACAGGGGACAATGAAAAACTGTTTTTT. Amino acid sequence: CASSFTGDNEKLFF.

The chain couples TRBV7-6 to TRBJ1-3, with D perhaps matching TRBD1 (6 bases). The V gene's germline CDR1 is SGHVS and CDR2 FNYEAQ. The CDR3 consists of 15 residues. With 4 bases removed from V and 3 bases from J, the gap between germline ends came to 13 bases. CDR3 nucleotides: TGTGCCAGCAGCTCCCGACAGGCGAGTGGAAACACCATATATTTT. This sequence encodes CASSSRQASGNTIYF.

This sequence joins TRBV6-5 and TRBJ2-3; tentatively, D is TRBD2 (6 bases). Trimming took 7 bases from V and 5 from J, leaving 10 bases between them. Germline V lookup: CDR1 MNHEY, CDR2 SVGAGI. This CDR3 spans 12 amino acids. This CDR3 is CASMRRGDTQYF. The CDR3 DNA is TGTGCCAGCATGCGGAGGGGAGATACGCAGTATTTT.

The gene calls are TRBV7-8 and TRBJ1-1; D uncertain. Germline V CDR1 and CDR2: SGHVS, FQNEAQ. The CDR3 loop spans 15 amino acids. Trimming took off 5 bases at V and 5 bases at J, with 18 bases between the two ends. The CDR3 loop reads CASSLLTLGVTEAFF. The CDR3 bases are TGTGCCAGCAGCCTTTTAACGCTGGGCGTTACTGAAGCTTTCTTT.

The chain joins TRBV6-5 to TRBJ2-7; TRBD2 matches at 7 bases. Per germline, CDR1 MNHEY and CDR2 SVGAGI. This CDR3 has 14 residues. After removal of 2 bases from V and 7 bases from J, the junction contained 8 bases not matched to a gene. CDR3 loop: CASSYSLAEGEQYF. The CDR3 nucleotides are TGTGCCAGCAGTTACAGCCTAGCGGAAGGGGAGCAGTACTTC.

This chain uses TRBV11-3 with TRBJ2-2, with TRBD1 as a possible D gene (6 bases). The CDR3 runs to 16 residues. Germline lookup yields CDR1 SGHNT and CDR2 YENEEA. Trimming removed 5 bases from V and 3 bases from J, with 16 bases in between. In DNA form, the CDR3 reads TGTGCCAGCAGCCCCGGACAGATCAGGGACACCGGGGAGCTGTTTTTT. This gives the protein CASSPGQIRDTGELFF.

The chain carries TRBV4-1 and TRBJ1-2, with 12 bases that match TRBD1. The length of the CDR3 is 16 residues. Losses at the gene ends were 4 bases for V and 3 bases for J; bases not matched to a gene: 6. Germline V gives CDR1 MGHRA, CDR2 YSYEKL. The CDR3 spells CASSPRDRGPYYGYTF. The CDR3 DNA sequence: TGCGCCAGCAGCCCCCGGGACAGGGGGCCTTACTATGGCTACACCTTC.

The rearrangement uses TRBV9 and TRBJ2-7, with D perhaps TRBD2 (6 bases). CDR3 length: 16 amino acids. From germline, CDR1 is SGDLS and CDR2 YYNGEE. V dropped 2 bases and J dropped 6 bases, with 21 bases sitting between them. The CDR3, as DNA: TGTGCCAGCAGCGTCAAGGAGGGGTATACTACGGGCGAGCAGTACTTC. Its protein product is CASSVKEGYTTGEQYF.

The CDR3 sequence: CASSPDAGNPDTGELFF. The CDR3, as DNA: TGTGCCAGCAGCCCGGACGCCGGGAACCCAGACACCGGGGAGCTGTTTTTT. The genes are TRBV5-6 and TRBJ2-2; D perhaps matches TRBD2 (5 bases). From germline, CDR1 is SGHDT and CDR2 YYEEEE. The CDR3 has 17 residues. V was clipped by 4 bases and J by 3 bases, with 19 bases between them. Supplemented by reference TRBV5-6 and TRBJ2-2, the full variable domain reads DAGVTQSPTHLIKTRGQQVTLRCSPKSGHDTVSWYQQALGQGPQFIFQYYEEEERQRGNFPDRFSGHQFPNYSSELNVNALLLGDSALYLCASSPDAGNPDTGELFFGEGSRLTVL.

The rearrangement links TRBV11-2 to TRBJ2-7, with unresolved D. CDR3 length: 11 residues. The germline V gene has CDR1 SGHAT and CDR2 FQNNGV. Trimming shortened V by 4 bases and J by 6 bases, and 7 bases separated the two germline ends. CDR3 sequence (DNA): TGTGCCAGCAGCTCCCCCGGCGAGCAGTACTTC. Amino acids: CASSSPGEQYF.

To note about this clone: The sample has other DNA sequences that encode this CDR3 too. The chain uses TRBV7-2 and TRBJ2-7; 7 positions match TRBD2. The CDR3 totals 15 residues. The trim removed 5 bases at V and 0 bases at J, leaving 7 bases unmatched. Germline assignment: CDR1 SGHTA and CDR2 FQGNSA. Written as DNA, the CDR3 is TGTGCCAGCAGCCCAATAGCGGGTAGCTCCTACGAGCAGTACTTC. Its translation is CASSPIAGSSYEQYF.

The rearrangement joins TRBV19 to TRBJ2-2, with 8 bases that match TRBD1. CDR3 size: 14 residues. Trimming removed 7 bases from V and 3 bases from J; junction bases left unmatched: 4. Germline V CDR1 and CDR2: LNHDA, SQIVND (reference sequence). DNA of the CDR3: TGTGCCAGTACACAGACAGGGGACACCGGGGAGCTGTTTTTT. Its translation: CASTQTGDTGELFF. The variable domain in full, completed from reference TRBV19 and TRBJ2-2, reads DGGITQSPKYLFRKEGQNVTLSCEQNLNHDAMYWYRQDPGQGLRLIYYSQIVNDFQKGDIAEGYSVSREKKESFPLTVTSAQKNPTAFYLCASTQTGDTGELFFGEGSRLTVL.

This sequence joins TRBV2 and TRBJ2-7, with TRBD1 matching 8 bases. J was trimmed by 6 bases and V by 5 bases; bases with no gene match: 12. The germline CDR1 and CDR2 sequences are SNHLY and FYNNEI. This CDR3 contains 15 residues. The CDR3 spells CASSPPGQGKGEQYF. The CDR3 nucleotides read TGTGCCAGCAGTCCTCCAGGACAGGGAAAAGGCGAGCAGTACTTC.

The chain is built from TRBV28 and TRBJ2-2, with 11 bases lining up with TRBD2. J was trimmed by 9 bases and V by 5 bases; bases with no gene match: 8. Germline lookup yields CDR1 MDHEN and CDR2 SYDVKM. The CDR3 runs 15 residues. The CDR3 sequence: CASSRRLAGTRELFF. The CDR3 coding sequence is TGTGCCAGCAGTCGCCGACTAGCGGGAACCCGGGAGCTGTTTTTT.

The V and J genes are TRBV18 and TRBJ2-4, with TRBD1 matching 9 bases. The V and J ends lost 6 bases and 5 bases, in that order; junction bases with no gene match: 8. CDR3 size: 15 residues. Germline V gene sequence: CDR1 KGHSH, CDR2 LQKENI. CDR3 DNA sequence: TGTGCCAGCTCCGGGACAGGGAAGGTACAAAACATTCAGTACTTC. Its translation: CASSGTGKVQNIQYF.

The CDR3, as DNA: TGTGCCAGCAGTGGGGACTTTACCTACGAGCAGTACTTC. It encodes CASSGDFTYEQYF. The gene calls are TRBV6-1 and TRBJ2-7, with D perhaps TRBD2 (6 bases). Germline V gives CDR1 MNHNS, CDR2 SASEGT. The CDR3 is 13 amino acids. Trimming took 4 bases from V and 2 from J, leaving 9 bases between them.

The V call is TRBV28, the J call TRBJ2-7; tentatively, D is TRBD1 (5 bases). The CDR3 has 11 amino acids. The germline gives CDR1 MDHEN, CDR2 SYDVKM. The V end was cut by 10 bases, the J end by 3 bases, with 10 bases between. CDR3 region: CATSTDYEQYF. In DNA form, the CDR3 reads TGTGCCACCTCGACAGACTACGAGCAGTACTTC.

The V and J genes are TRBV7-2 and TRBJ1-2, with D perhaps TRBD1 (6 bases). This CDR3 comprises 18 residues. V was pared by 0 bases and J by 0 bases, with 17 bases between. Germline-derived CDR1 and CDR2 are SGHTA and FQGNSA. The CDR3 DNA reads TGTGCCAGCAGCTTAGCGGGGACACCTTCTCTAGCTAACTATGGCTACACCTTC. Protein sequence: CASSLAGTPSLANYGYTF.

J is TRBJ2-1 and V is TRBV27, with 8 bases identical to TRBD2. With V trimmed by 3 bases and J by 3 bases, 4 bases remained unmatched. Germline-derived CDR1 and CDR2 are MNHEY and SMNVEV (reference sequence). The CDR3 extends over 15 amino acids. The CDR3 DNA reads as TGTGCCAGCAGTTTCGGGACTAGGGGCTACAATGAGCAGTTCTTC. Translated: CASSFGTRGYNEQFF.

The rearrangement links TRBV5-1 to TRBJ1-5; D call uncertain. Trimming removed 8 bases from V and 4 bases from J, with 13 bases in between. This CDR3 has 13 residues. Germline V gene sequence: CDR1 SGHRS, CDR2 YFSETQ. In DNA, the CDR3 is TGCGCCAGTTCTCGAGTTCCGAATCAGCCCCAGCATTTT. Protein: CASSRVPNQPQHF. Using reference TRBV5-1 and TRBJ1-5 for the parts outside the CDR3, the full variable domain is KAGVTQTPRYLIKTRGQQVTLSCSPISGHRSVSWYQQTPGQGLQFLFEYFSETQRNKGNFPGRFSGRQFSNSRSEMNVSTLELGDSALYLCASSRVPNQPQHFGDGTRLSIL.

The CDR3 DNA is TGTGCCAGCGGCCCGGGTGTGGCGTATGGCTACACCTTC. Translated: CASGPGVAYGYTF. The J gene is TRBJ1-2, the V gene TRBV28, with D uncertain. Germline values: CDR1 MDHEN, CDR2 SYDVKM. Between the trimmed V and J ends, which lost 8 bases and 5 bases, there was a span of 15 bases. This CDR3 is 13 amino acids long.

The chain links TRBV18 to TRBJ2-1, with 9 bases lining up with TRBD1. Germline CDR1 reads KGHSH; CDR2 reads LQKENI. The CDR3 is made up of 16 amino acids. The J segment lost 5 bases and the V segment lost 4 bases, leaving 9 bases of the junction unmatched. CDR3 protein: CASSLAGTGYNNEQFF. CDR3 coding DNA: TGTGCCAGCTCACTGGCCGGGACAGGGTACAACAATGAGCAGTTCTTC.

J is TRBJ1-2 and V is TRBV25-1, with D unclear. Germline CDR1 MGHDK, CDR2 SYGVNS. The CDR3 is made up of 16 amino acids. V lost 2 bases, J lost 4 bases, and 17 bases lay in between. CDR3 sequence (DNA): TGTGCCAGCAGTGAAGGAGGCTTCCCAGTGGTCTATGGCTACACCTTC. It encodes CASSEGGFPVVYGYTF.

This chain connects TRBV10-3 to TRBJ1-1; a possible D gene is TRBD1 (5 bases). Germline loops: CDR1 ENHRY, CDR2 SYGVKD. The CDR3 loop spans 15 amino acids. Trimming pared 3 bases from V and 6 bases from J, leaving 17 bases between. In DNA form, the CDR3 reads TGTGCCATCAGTGAAGGGGTCCCGGGTGGATCTGAAGCTTTCTTT. Translated: CAISEGVPGGSEAFF.

This sequence joins TRBV4-2 and TRBJ2-7; 8 bases agree with TRBD2. V dropped 3 bases and J dropped 6; count of bases not matched to a gene: 7. There are 14 residues in the CDR3. CDR1 is LGHNA, CDR2 YNFKEQ, per germline. In DNA form, the CDR3 reads TGTGCCAGCAGCCAGGGAGCGGGAGCACGCGAGCAGTACTTC. It specifies CASSQGAGAREQYF.

The V and J genes are TRBV2 and TRBJ2-7; D may be TRBD2 (7 bases). The CDR3 runs to 14 residues. Trimming took off 4 bases at V and 3 bases at J, with 13 bases between the two ends. Germline CDR1 is SNHLY and CDR2 is FYNNEI. CDR3 nucleotides: TGTGCCAGCAGTGGGGGAGGGGGGGACTACGAGCAGTACTTC. Translated: CASSGGGGDYEQYF. The complete variable domain, with remaining parts taken from reference TRBV2 and TRBJ2-7, reads EPEVTQTPSHQVTQMGQEVILRCVPISNHLYFYWYRQILGQKVEFLVSFYNNEISEKSEIFDDQFSVERPDGSNFTLKIRSTKLEDSAMYFCASSGGGGDYEQYFGPGTRLTVT.

This sequence joins TRBV7-2 and TRBJ2-3, with TRBD2 matching 8 bases. The CDR3 contains 15 residues. Germline V gives CDR1 SGHTA, CDR2 FQGNSA. The V segment lost 5 bases and the J segment 1 base; nucleotides outside the gene matches: 5. The CDR3 sequence: CASSRSGIRTDTQYF. The DNA for the CDR3 is TGTGCCAGCAGCCGTAGCGGGATCCGCACAGATACGCAGTATTTT. The full variable domain, completed using reference TRBV7-2 and TRBJ2-3, is GAGVSQSPSNKVTEKGKDVELRCDPISGHTALYWYRQSLGQGLEFLIYFQGNSAPDKSGLPSDRFSAERTGGSVSTLTIQRTQQEDSAVYLCASSRSGIRTDTQYFGPGTRLTVL.

The chain is built from TRBV7-9 and TRBJ1-2, with D uncertain. The CDR3 runs to 16 residues. The germline V and J ends were trimmed by 7 bases and 8 bases, with 26 bases remaining between them. The germline gives CDR1 SEHNR, CDR2 FQNEAQ (reference sequence). The DNA of the CDR3 is TGTGCCAGCACCGCCACCGGAGGCTGGTGGAAGTCGGGCTACACCTTC. It yields the protein CASTATGGWWKSGYTF. The whole variable domain, filled in from reference TRBV7-9 and TRBJ1-2, reads DTGVSQNPRHKITKRGQNVTFRCDPISEHNRLYWYRQTLGQGPEFLTYFQNEAQLEKSRLLSDRFSAERPKGSFSTLEIQRTEQGDSAMYLCASTATGGWWKSGYTFGSGTRLTVV.

V and J are TRBV4-2 and TRBJ2-2; D is perhaps TRBD2 (6 bases). Trimming took off 0 bases at V and 4 bases at J, with 12 bases between the two ends. In germline, CDR1 is LGHNA, CDR2 YNFKEQ. The CDR3 spans 16 residues. In DNA form, the CDR3 reads TGTGCCAGCAGCCAAGACGTCGGCGGGGCCACCGGGGAGCTGTTTTTT. This translates into CASSQDVGGATGELFF.

The DNA of the CDR3 is TGTGCCAGCAGGACAACGGGACAGGGCTATGGCTACACCTTC. Its protein product is CASRTTGQGYGYTF. The chain carries TRBV25-1 and TRBJ1-2, with 9 bases matching TRBD1. The CDR3 length is 14 residues. J lost 4 bases, V lost 6 bases, and 6 bases had no gene match. CDR1 MGHDK and CDR2 SYGVNS come from the germline V gene.